This T cell receptor beta chain was sequenced for a study of blood T cells in healthy people across ages. Study-level points and caveats: Naive T cell percentage and TCR beta diversity correlated strongly.

Germline values: CDR1 MNHEY, CDR2 SVGAGI. There are 13 residues in the CDR3. The V and J ends lost 0 bases and 7 bases respectively, with 7 bases between them. Total RNA was isolated from each sample in quantities of at least 5 micrograms. Using a J-beta primer mix together with a sample-barcoded 5' primer, a second PCR was run for roughly 6 to 12 cycles. TCRdb passed the 5' RACE reads through MiXCR, listing each CDR3 protein once. The repertoire consists of 1.5 million to 2 million distinct CDR3 sequences, with 40% to 55% occurring once and the leading ten covering 2.1%. This clonotype turned up a few times. Its target is unknown.

The chain has TRBV6-5 and TRBJ2-1, with D perhaps being TRBD1 or TRBD2 (5 bases each). The sequenced sample consisted of blood. The sequence came from a woman aged 35 to 49 in good health. CDR3 in amino acids: CASSYSEGNEQFF. Here the CDR3 DNA reads TGTGCCAGCAGTTACTCTGAGGGGAATGAGCAGTTCTTC.